Each of the 3 T cell receptor beta chains below was sequenced from the same sample in a study of T cell clonality in common variable immunodeficiency. Produced via immunoSEQ multiplex PCR; TCRdb's table is partial and in-frame only. Recorded here are 42,000 or so clones, none singletons. Sequencing used peripheral blood mononuclear cells. These receptors all come from a person aged 18-70 years in good health.

Worth noting for this clone: With the read ending 3 residues before the CDR3 end, the germline J gene is used to fill in that end. The chain has TRBV30 and TRBJ1-2, with D uncertain. Germline assignment: CDR1 GTSNPN and CDR2 SVGIG (reference sequence). CDR3 length: 13 residues. The covered CDR3 bases are TGTGCCTGGACGGCCAGATTCGACAATGAC. This encodes CAWTARFDND. The entire CDR3 protein is CAWTARFDNDYTF.

This clone has at least ten counts. With the read ending 3 residues before the CDR3 end, the germline J gene is used to fill in that end. The chain has TRBV30 and TRBJ1-5; 10 positions agree with TRBD1. Per the germline V gene, CDR1 is GTSNPN and CDR2 is SVGIG (reference sequence). V dropped 1 base and J dropped 3; count of bases not matched to a gene: 3. This CDR3 contains 15 residues. The CDR3 loop reads CAWSAGTGVNQPQHF. Incomplete CDR3 DNA: TGTGCCTGGAGTGCCGGGACAGGGGTCAATCAGCCC. Supplemented by reference TRBV30 and TRBJ1-5, the full variable domain reads SQTIHQWPATLVQPVGSPLSLECTVEGTSNPNLYWYRQAAGRGLQLLFYSVGIGQISSEVPQNLSASRPQDRQFILSSKKLLLSDSGFYLCAWSAGTGVNQPQHFGDGTRLSIL.

Many counts were recorded for this clone. The CDR3 extends 3 residues past the end of the read, so its final part is completed from the germline J gene. The chain uses TRBV12-5 and TRBJ2-2; TRBD2 matches 10 bases. CDR1 LGHNT and CDR2 FRNRAP come from the germline V gene. CDR3 length: 17 residues. With 2 bases clipped from V and 4 bases from J, the junction kept 7 bases outside the gene matches. The DNA read from the CDR3 is TGTGCTAGTGGTTTGCCACTAGCGGGGTTGATCACCGGGGAG. The encoded protein is CASGLPLAGLITGE. The entire CDR3 protein reads CASGLPLAGLITGELFF.